This TCR beta chain was observed in a study of vaccination and CD4 T cells after COVID-19. Indicated treatment: approximately nine-day PBMC culture with coronavirus spike peptide pools or control peptides (ViraFEST assay). The CDR3 consists of 16 residues. This clonotype was picked up a small number of times. Its matching antigen is unknown. The Oncomine TCR Beta short-read assay was applied to DNA of cultured CD4+ T cells. MiXCR, run by TCRdb on the PCR reads, gives a single entry per CDR3 protein. The sample consists of 20,000 or so distinct CDR3 sequences, 55% of them appearing once. This rearrangement joins TRBV21-1 to TRBJ2-2; the D segment call TRBD2 is taken from the table without a DNA check. TRBV21-1 is listed as a pseudogene. The source of this sequence is a human donor who had recovered from COVID-19. The specimen was CD4+ T cells from blood, cultured in vitro. This CDR3 is CASSLRGGSHTGELFF. In DNA form, the CDR3 reads TGTGCCAGCAGCCTTCGGGGAGGGTCACACACCGGGGAGCTGTTTTTT.